Reported below is one T cell receptor (beta chain). The data were taken from a study of graft-versus-host responses after intestinal transplantation. In the study overall: Every recipient had anti-thymocyte globulin induction and approximately 3 years of tacrolimus plus steroids.

Clones were read by immunoSEQ multiplex PCR, and TCRdb kept only the in-frame ones, dropping some. The sample contains roughly 12,000 clones, around 83% of which appear only once. The V and J ends lost 0 bases and 9 bases respectively, with 16 bases between them. The CDR3 length is 15 residues. CDR1 is SGHNT and CDR2 is YYREEE in the germline V gene (reference sequence). The chain recombines TRBV5-4 with TRBJ2-4, with D unresolved. The specimen was PBMCs, collected roughly 130 days after transplant. The clonotype was recovered from a human patient who received an intestinal transplant, so some T cells may come from the graft donor. Here the CDR3 DNA reads TGTGCCAGCAGCTTGGGTTTCGGGCTGGTCGCCATTCAGTACTTC. It encodes CASSLGFGLVAIQYF.